The 21 T cell receptor beta chains listed next were all sequenced from one sample in a study of tumor-infiltrating lymphocytes in localized non-small cell lung cancer. Generated by immunoSEQ multiplex PCR, the TCRdb table keeps only in-frame clones and is missing some. The sample lists roughly 5,100 clones, about 96% occurring once. Sequencing was carried out using uninvolved lung tissue not adjacent to the tumor. All receptors derive from a human donor with non-small cell lung cancer.

The chain uses TRBV11-2 and TRBJ1-1, with 7 bases lining up with TRBD1. The V segment lost 6 bases and the J segment 0 bases; nucleotides outside the gene matches: 4. Germline CDR1 is SGHAT and CDR2 is FQNNGV. This CDR3 has 14 amino acids. The CDR3 spells CASRGDSLNTEAFF. DNA for the CDR3: TGTGCCAGCAGGGGGGACAGCTTGAACACTGAAGCTTTCTTT.

This sequence joins TRBV6-1 and TRBJ1-5, with D possibly being TRBD1 (6 bases). Per the germline V gene, CDR1 is MNHNS and CDR2 is SASEGT. This CDR3 contains 16 residues. The ends were cut back, 6 bases at V and 0 bases at J, with 15 bases in the middle. CDR3 bases: TGTGCCAGCAGGGAACGACGGGACAATAGCAATCAGCCCCAGCATTTT. Amino acids: CASRERRDNSNQPQHF.

This sequence joins TRBV7-6 and TRBJ2-7, with 7 bases aligning to TRBD2. V was pared by 0 bases and J by 3 bases, with 8 bases of the junction left unmatched. Germline values: CDR1 SGHVS, CDR2 FNYEAQ. The CDR3 has 16 amino acids. CDR3 sequence: CASSLAPTGGSYEQYF. The CDR3 DNA reads as TGTGCCAGCAGCTTAGCTCCCACTGGCGGGAGCTACGAGCAGTACTTC.

Written as DNA, the CDR3 is TGCGCCAGCAGCCAAGATTTTGGACCACGGGAGACCCAGTACTTC. Its protein product is CASSQDFGPRETQYF. The chain combines TRBV4-3 with TRBJ2-5; unclear D gene. The length of the CDR3 is 15 residues. Germline V gene sequence: CDR1 LGHNA, CDR2 YSLEER. Trimming left V 0 bases short and J 5 bases short, with 13 bases between.

This sequence joins TRBV5-1 and TRBJ1-3; TRBD1 is a possible D gene (5 bases). Trimming pared 4 bases from V and 4 bases from J, leaving 15 bases between. The V gene's germline CDR1 is SGHRS and CDR2 YFSETQ. The CDR3 is 15 residues long. In DNA, the CDR3 is TGCGCCAGCAGCGGAGGGACGCCCGGGGGAAACACCATATATTTT. Amino acids: CASSGGTPGGNTIYF.

The chain is built from TRBV6-5 and TRBJ1-5, with 7 bases that match TRBD1. The trim removed 6 bases at V and 7 bases at J, leaving 6 bases unmatched. The CDR3 has 13 residues. Germline lookup yields CDR1 MNHEY and CDR2 SVGAGI. The CDR3 region is CASRRDRDQPQHF. The CDR3 DNA reads TGTGCCAGCAGGCGAGACAGGGACCAGCCCCAGCATTTT.

The chain joins TRBV5-4 to TRBJ1-5, with unresolved D. Between the trimmed V and J ends, which lost 0 bases and 6 bases, there was a span of 10 bases. Germline V CDR1 and CDR2: SGHNT, YYREEE (reference sequence). The CDR3 totals 14 residues. The CDR3 nucleotides read TGTGCCAGCAGCTTGGGGGTGGAGGGTCAGCCCCAGCATTTT. Translation gives CASSLGVEGQPQHF.

V is TRBV6-5 and J is TRBJ1-4, with D hard to call. The V gene lost 2 bases and the J gene lost 7 bases, with 11 bases spanning the gap. The CDR3 consists of 14 residues. Germline lookup yields CDR1 MNHEY and CDR2 SVGAGI. The CDR3 nucleotides are TGTGCCAGCAGTTACAGCGGGAATAGTGAAAAACTGTTTTTT. Translation gives CASSYSGNSEKLFF.

This chain links TRBV7-9 with TRBJ1-1; D is perhaps TRBD1 (6 bases). Per the germline V gene, CDR1 is SEHNR and CDR2 is FQNEAQ (reference sequence). Trimming stripped 8 bases from V and 1 base from J, with 14 bases between. The CDR3 contains 14 residues. The CDR3 nucleotides read TGTGCCAGCTACCCGACAGGAAAGAACACTGAAGCTTTCTTT. Its protein is CASYPTGKNTEAFF.

This chain links TRBV7-9 with TRBJ1-1; no definite D call. V lost 5 bases, J lost 2 bases, and 9 bases lay in between. The germline V gene has CDR1 SEHNR and CDR2 FQNEAQ (reference sequence). The CDR3 covers 13 residues. The CDR3 sequence: CASSTTENTEAFF. In DNA form, the CDR3 reads TGTGCCAGCAGCACTACAGAAAACACTGAAGCTTTCTTT.

The chain has TRBV6-5 and TRBJ1-1; 8 positions agree with TRBD1. The CDR3 sequence is 14 residues long. Germline assignment: CDR1 MNHEY and CDR2 SVGAGI. V shed 2 bases and J 1 base; nucleotides not matched to a gene: 0. This CDR3 reads CASSYGQGNTEAFF. CDR3 sequence (DNA): TGTGCCAGCAGTTACGGACAGGGGAACACTGAAGCTTTCTTT.

This clone was observed once. The chain has TRBV29-1 and TRBJ1-1, with 8 bases identical to TRBD1. The V gene end was trimmed by 7 bases and the J gene end by 3 bases; junction bases not matched to a gene: 7. CDR3 length equals 13 residues. Per germline, CDR1 SQVTM and CDR2 ANQGSEA. The CDR3 reads CSGVRGLDTEAFF. CDR3 coding DNA: TGCAGCGGCGTCAGGGGGCTTGACACTGAAGCTTTCTTT.

This clone was counted only a few times. The chain combines TRBV5-1 with TRBJ1-1; 8 bases map to TRBD1. V lost 4 bases to trimming and J lost 5 bases; unmatched junction nucleotides: 10. The germline CDR1 and CDR2 sequences are SGHRS and YFSETQ. This CDR3 contains 15 residues. The DNA of the CDR3 is TGCGCCAGCAGCCCTCGGACAGGGAAGGAGACTGAAGCTTTCTTT. Encoded protein: CASSPRTGKETEAFF.

The CDR3 protein is CSALQGAVAFF. Here the CDR3 DNA reads TGCAGCGCCTTACAGGGGGCAGTAGCTTTCTTT. This chain joins TRBV29-1 and TRBJ1-1, with TRBD1 matching 9 bases. V was clipped by 7 bases and J by 10 bases; unmatched bases: 7. The CDR3 has 11 amino acids. Germline values: CDR1 SQVTM, CDR2 ANQGSEA.

CDR3 amino acids: CAISSPSTGELFF. CDR3 nucleotide sequence: TGTGCCATCAGTTCACCTTCCACCGGGGAGCTGTTTTTT. This chain links TRBV10-3 with TRBJ2-2; D ambiguous. This CDR3 comprises 13 residues. Per the germline V gene, CDR1 is ENHRY and CDR2 is SYGVKD. Deletions cut 5 bases from V and 4 bases from J, with 8 bases between.

This rearrangement joins TRBV19 to TRBJ1-1, with TRBD1 matching over 9 bases. The CDR3 extends over 13 amino acids. Trimming cost V 11 bases and J 4 bases; bases outside gene matches: 8. From germline, CDR1 is LNHDA and CDR2 SQIVND (reference sequence). The DNA of the CDR3 is TGTGCCGGCTCGGACAGGGGTCGCACTGAAGCTTTCTTT. This translates into CAGSDRGRTEAFF.

The table lists this clone with a count of one. The chain recombines TRBV6-6 with TRBJ2-7; D gene uncertain. Germline V gene lookup returns CDR1 MNHNY and CDR2 SVGAGI (reference sequence). V was pared by 2 bases and J by 2 bases, with 16 bases between. CDR3 length equals 16 residues. CDR3 sequence (DNA): TGTGCCAGCAGTTACGAACCGGGTGCCCCCCCCTACGAGCAGTACTTC. Its protein product is CASSYEPGAPPYEQYF.

This chain connects TRBV30 to TRBJ1-2; D is unclear. CDR1 and CDR2 from the germline V gene are GTSNPN and SVGIG (reference sequence). V was pared by 4 bases and J by 1 base, with 16 bases between. CDR3 length equals 15 residues. The CDR3 loop reads CAWTPLLGNNYGYTF. The CDR3 coding sequence is TGTGCCTGGACGCCCCTGTTGGGGAATAACTATGGCTACACCTTC.

The chain uses TRBV27 and TRBJ1-1, with D maybe TRBD1 (6 bases). The CDR3 covers 15 residues. Germline V gene lookup returns CDR1 MNHEY and CDR2 SMNVEV (reference sequence). The V end was cut by 3 bases, the J end by 0 bases, with 11 bases between. CDR3 in DNA: TGTGCCAGCAGTTTGGGACAATTCATGAACACTGAAGCTTTCTTT. Translated, it gives CASSLGQFMNTEAFF.

The chain is built from TRBV18 and TRBJ1-1, with D unclear. The V and J ends lost 2 bases and 4 bases respectively, with 11 bases between them. CDR1 and CDR2 (germline): KGHSH, LQKENI. The CDR3 spans 14 residues. Here the CDR3 DNA reads TGTGCCAGCTCACCAAGCCAGGTGGGCACTGAAGCTTTCTTT. As protein: CASSPSQVGTEAFF.

The CDR3 DNA follows: TGTGCCAGTAGTCTCCAGGCCTTGGGGGGTCAGCCCCAGCATTTT. Translating gives CASSLQALGGQPQHF. This rearrangement joins TRBV19 to TRBJ1-5, with D perhaps TRBD1 (5 bases). V was pared by 5 bases and J by 6 bases, with 17 bases between. CDR1 and CDR2 from the germline V gene are LNHDA and SQIVND (reference sequence). There are 15 residues in the CDR3.